These 30 T cell receptor beta chains share one sample of origin, sequenced in a study of T-cell reconstitution after alpha-beta-depleted transplantation in children listed by TCRdb under 2016. Libraries were built with PCR. TCRdb records Illumina HiSeq 2500 as the sequencer. TCR library preparation used molecular barcoding, with unique molecular identifiers applied to normalize quantification of the TCRbeta repertoire. TCRdb's own reprocessing of the public reads used fastp at Q25 and MiXCR and kept productive beta chains. Rows with a matching CDR3 protein are joined into one entry that keeps the most common DNA and genes. Here the sample has roughly 670,000 distinct CDR3 sequences; 13% occur a single time. The ten biggest clones cover roughly 0.77% of the sample. Reading the label with the study, this specimen's treatment or condition is: allogeneic hematopoietic cell transplantation with graft depleted of TCRalphabeta T cells and CD19 B cells.

Source: PBMCs, taken before TCRalphabeta/CD19-depleted stem cell transplant. These receptors originate from a girl aged 2 to 9 with congenital amegakaryocytic thrombocytopenia, due to receive a stem cell transplant.

The genes are TRBV6-6 and TRBJ2-1; D unresolved. Germline assignment: CDR1 MNHNY and CDR2 SVGAGI (reference sequence). V gave up 7 bases and J gave up 5 bases, with 12 bases separating them. The CDR3 is made up of 13 amino acids. The CDR3 coding sequence is TGTGCCAGCATCCGAGGTGGTGACAATGAGCAGTTCTTC. As protein: CASIRGGDNEQFF.

This chain joins TRBV20-1 and TRBJ2-7; 16 bases map to TRBD2. The CDR3 has 16 amino acids. Trimming took 6 bases from V and 2 from J; bases not matched to a gene: 7. CDR1 and CDR2 (germline): DFQATT, SNEGSKA (reference sequence). CDR3 sequence reads: CSASGTSGRETYEQYF. Here the CDR3 DNA reads TGCAGTGCGAGTGGGACTAGCGGGAGGGAGACCTACGAGCAGTACTTC.

This clonotype was seen ten or more times. This chain connects TRBV5-1 to TRBJ2-3; D unresolved. Trimming left V 2 bases short and J 1 base short, with 8 bases between. Germline V CDR1 and CDR2: SGHRS, YFSETQ. The CDR3 runs to 14 residues. CDR3 sequence (DNA): TGCGCCAGCAGCTTTGGGAAACGCACAGATACGCAGTATTTT. Translating gives CASSFGKRTDTQYF. The full variable domain, with the rest looked up from reference TRBV5-1 and TRBJ2-3, is KAGVTQTPRYLIKTRGQQVTLSCSPISGHRSVSWYQQTPGQGLQFLFEYFSETQRNKGNFPGRFSGRQFSNSRSEMNVSTLELGDSALYLCASSFGKRTDTQYFGPGTRLTVL.

This clonotype was observed a few times. This chain joins TRBV7-6 and TRBJ2-6, with D possibly matching TRBD2 (7 bases). Between the trimmed V and J ends, which lost 4 bases and 4 bases, there was a span of 11 bases. CDR1 is SGHVS, CDR2 FNYEAQ, per germline. The CDR3 spans 15 residues. The CDR3 spells CASSSRGAGANVLTF. As DNA, the CDR3 is TGTGCCAGCAGCTCCCGGGGGGCCGGGGCCAACGTCCTGACTTTC.

This clonotype was recorded many times. The rearrangement links TRBV20-1 to TRBJ2-7; 7 bases are a match to TRBD2. CDR3 length: 14 amino acids. Germline V gene data show CDR1 as DFQATT and CDR2 as SNEGSKA (reference sequence). J was trimmed by 4 bases and V by 1 base; bases with no gene match: 7. The DNA of the CDR3 is TGCAGTGCTAGAGCCCGGGGGAGGGTATACGAGCAGTACTTC. Protein: CSARARGRVYEQYF.

V usage is TRBV29-1 and J usage is TRBJ2-5, with TRBD2 matching over 8 bases. Germline CDR1 and CDR2: SQVTM and ANQGSEA. The CDR3 is 13 amino acids. With V trimmed by 2 bases and J by 3 bases, 2 bases remained unmatched. The DNA for the CDR3 is TGCAGCGTTGAAATCGGGGGGGAAGAGACCCAGTACTTC. Its protein is CSVEIGGEETQYF.

J is TRBJ1-3 and V is TRBV30; D remains ambiguous. CDR1 is GTSNPN, CDR2 SVGIG, per germline (reference sequence). The CDR3 is 13 amino acids. V was clipped by 5 bases and J by 0 bases, with 8 bases between them. CDR3 DNA sequence: TGTGCCTGGCTGGACTCCTCTGGAAACACCATATATTTT. Protein: CAWLDSSGNTIYF.

A word on this clonotype: A read error may be the cause here, since a much bigger clone is one base away. The V gene is TRBV20-1, the J gene TRBJ1-2, with TRBD1 as a possible D gene (5 bases). The length of the CDR3 is 13 residues. CDR1 and CDR2 from the germline V gene are DFQATT and SNEGSKA (reference sequence). Between the trimmed V and J ends, which lost 7 bases and 2 bases, there was a span of 14 bases. The CDR3: CSGQSAGNYGYTF. The CDR3 coding sequence is TGCAGTGGACAGAGCGCGGGGAACTATGGCTACACCTTC.

This clonotype was counted many times. The chain recombines TRBV20-1 with TRBJ1-1; unclear D gene. Germline V gives CDR1 DFQATT, CDR2 SNEGSKA (reference sequence). Deletions cut 3 bases from V and 2 bases from J, with 4 bases between. The CDR3 is 11 amino acids. In DNA, the CDR3 is TGCAGTGCTAGGTTTAACACTGAAGCTTTCTTT. Translated, it gives CSARFNTEAFF.

This clonotype was detected many times. The V gene is TRBV12-3 or TRBV12-4, the J gene TRBJ2-7; 7 positions agree with TRBD2. CDR3 length equals 13 residues. V trimming: 6 bases; J trimming: 0 bases; junction bases outside the gene matches: 2. The CDR3 DNA reads as TGTGCCAGCAGGCGGGGGATCTCCTACGAGCAGTACTTC. Encoded protein: CASRRGISYEQYF.

The rearrangement uses TRBV15 and TRBJ2-5; no reliable D call. Trimming stripped 5 bases from V and 5 bases from J, with 15 bases between. The CDR3 contains 14 residues. Looked up from germline, CDR1 is LNHNV and CDR2 is YYDKDF (reference sequence). The CDR3 spells CATSQPVSRETQYF. The CDR3 nucleotides read TGTGCCACCAGCCAACCTGTCAGTCGGGAGACCCAGTACTTC.

This clonotype has just one count. Given a much more abundant clone one base away, this may be a read error. The V call is TRBV7-6, the J call TRBJ1-5, with 12 bases fitting TRBD1. CDR1 is SGHVS and CDR2 is FNYEAQ in the germline V gene. Trimming at V came to 5 bases and at J to 4 bases, leaving 6 bases not matched to a gene. CDR3 length: 16 amino acids. The CDR3 bases are TGTGCCAGCAGCCTCCGGGACAGGGGGCAAAATCAGCCCCAGCATTTT. This sequence encodes CASSLRDRGQNQPQHF.

V gene TRBV6-2 or TRBV6-3 combines with J gene TRBJ2-1; D ambiguous. This CDR3 is built from 18 residues. Trimming took off 0 bases at V and 6 bases at J, with 21 bases between the two ends. The germline V gene has CDR1 MNHEY and CDR2 SVGEGT. CDR3 DNA: TGTGCCAGCAGTTACTCGGTAGAGACACCCGATTCTATCAATGAGCAGTTCTTC. Its protein product is CASSYSVETPDSINEQFF.

This clonotype was found a few times. The chain joins TRBV7-7 to TRBJ2-3; D possibly corresponds to TRBD2 (6 bases). Looked up from germline, CDR1 is SSHAT and CDR2 is FNYEAQ (reference sequence). The CDR3 contains 18 residues. Between the trimmed V and J ends, which lost 5 bases and 3 bases, there was a span of 24 bases. CDR3 DNA: TGTGCCAGCAGCCCCATGGTGGTGGCGGGACCGTCAACAGATACGCAGTATTTT. Amino acid sequence: CASSPMVVAGPSTDTQYF.

The table lists this clonotype with many counts. V is TRBV28 and J is TRBJ2-7; 8 bases agree with TRBD1. Germline V gives CDR1 MDHEN, CDR2 SYDVKM. With V trimmed by 3 bases and J by 3 bases, 4 bases remained unmatched. The CDR3 totals 14 residues. The CDR3 sequence: CASSLDRVGYEQYF. In DNA, the CDR3 is TGTGCCAGCAGTTTGGACAGGGTTGGCTACGAGCAGTACTTC.

Only a few counts were recorded for this clonotype. This chain joins TRBV24-1 and TRBJ2-1; TRBD2 matches at 10 bases. CDR3 size: 15 residues. Germline V gives CDR1 KGHDR, CDR2 SFDVKD. V was pared by 6 bases and J by 6 bases, with 7 bases of the junction left unmatched. The CDR3 DNA sequence: TGTGCCACCAGTCCTAGCGGGAGCAGGGGCAATGAGCAGTTCTTC. As protein: CATSPSGSRGNEQFF.

In this sample, this clonotype turned up many times. V and J are TRBV12-3 or TRBV12-4 and TRBJ1-3, with D perhaps matching TRBD1 (5 bases). With 4 bases removed from V and 0 bases from J, the gap between germline ends came to 13 bases. The CDR3 sequence is 16 residues long. The CDR3 region has the DNA TGTGCCAGCAGTTCACCAACAGGTACCTCTGGAAACACCATATATTTT. It translates to CASSSPTGTSGNTIYF.

This clonotype was observed many times. The V gene is TRBV4-1, the J gene TRBJ1-5; D is unresolved. V lost 4 bases and J 6 bases, leaving 19 bases between the germline ends. CDR1 is MGHRA, CDR2 YSYEKL, per germline. There are 16 residues in the CDR3. The CDR3 is CASSLLMSNVVQPQHF. Written as DNA, the CDR3 is TGCGCCAGCAGCCTATTAATGAGCAACGTCGTTCAGCCCCAGCATTTT.

This clonotype was seen ten or more times. V usage is TRBV5-1 and J usage is TRBJ2-1; 9 nucleotides line up with TRBD2. The J segment lost 2 bases and the V segment lost 6 bases, leaving 6 bases of the junction unmatched. CDR3 length equals 15 residues. Germline-derived CDR1 and CDR2 are SGHRS and YFSETQ. This chain's CDR3 is CASNPGLATYNEQFF. The CDR3 DNA reads TGCGCCAGCAACCCCGGACTAGCGACCTACAATGAGCAGTTCTTC.

The chain couples TRBV10-3 to TRBJ2-7, with 7 bases matching TRBD2. Germline CDR1 and CDR2: ENHRY and SYGVKD. CDR3 length: 14 residues. The V gene end was trimmed by 6 bases and the J gene end by 5 bases; junction bases not matched to a gene: 10. The CDR3 here is CAISVDHGGDEQYF. In nucleotides, the CDR3 is TGTGCCATCAGCGTCGACCATGGGGGGGACGAGCAGTACTTC.

This clonotype was recorded at least ten times. The V gene is TRBV4-2, the J gene TRBJ2-2; no clear D gene. Deletions cut 1 base from V and 0 bases from J, with 3 bases between. Germline CDR1 is LGHNA and CDR2 is YNFKEQ. This CDR3 is 14 amino acids long. The CDR3 sequence is CASSQATNTGELFF. CDR3 DNA: TGTGCCAGCAGCCAAGCTACGAACACCGGGGAGCTGTTTTTT.

The sample holds many counts of this clonotype. This chain joins TRBV18 and TRBJ1-5; D unclear. The germline V gene encodes CDR1 KGHSH and CDR2 LQKENI. The CDR3 contains 13 residues. V lost 3 bases, J lost 11 bases, and 14 bases lay in between. The CDR3: CASSPLKGGAQHF. The CDR3, as DNA: TGTGCCAGCTCACCCCTTAAGGGTGGGGCCCAGCATTTT.

This clonotype was recorded at least ten times. The genes are TRBV29-1 and TRBJ2-5; unclear D gene. V lost 4 bases and J lost 4, with 4 bases in between. The CDR3 sequence is 10 residues long. CDR1 and CDR2 (germline): SQVTM, ANQGSEA. The chain's CDR3 is CSVVRETQYF. CDR3 in DNA: TGCAGCGTTGTTAGAGAGACCCAGTACTTC.

This clonotype was recorded a few times. The genes are TRBV21-1 and TRBJ2-5; the table gives TRBD2 as D, unverified against the DNA. TRBV21-1 is designated a pseudogene. The CDR3 spans 14 residues. The CDR3 reads CASSRARLGETQYF. The DNA for the CDR3 is TGTGCCAGCAGCAGGGCCCGACTAGGCGAGACCCAGTACTTC.

The rearrangement links TRBV5-1 to TRBJ2-5, with D tentatively TRBD1 (5 bases). Germline assignment: CDR1 SGHRS and CDR2 YFSETQ. CDR3 length: 15 residues. The V and J ends lost 3 bases and 1 base respectively, with 13 bases between them. In nucleotides, the CDR3 is TGCGCCAGCAGCTCCGGCGACAGCCGCCAAGAGACCCAGTACTTC. Its protein is CASSSGDSRQETQYF.

This clonotype was recorded many times. The chain joins TRBV30 to TRBJ2-7, with D possibly matching TRBD2 (6 bases). The CDR3 loop spans 11 amino acids. Deletions cut 5 bases from V and 8 bases from J, with 13 bases between. The germline CDR1 and CDR2 sequences are GTSNPN and SVGIG (reference sequence). The CDR3 sequence: CAWSEGGKQYF. The CDR3, as DNA: TGTGCCTGGTCGGAGGGAGGAAAGCAGTACTTC.

V gene TRBV29-1 combines with J gene TRBJ2-1; D possibly uses TRBD1 or TRBD2 (5 bases each). V lost 4 bases, J lost 8 bases, and 12 bases lay in between. Germline V CDR1 and CDR2: SQVTM, ANQGSEA. The CDR3 runs 12 residues. The CDR3 loop reads CSVGGIGDEQFF. The CDR3 DNA follows: TGCAGCGTTGGGGGGATCGGGGATGAGCAGTTCTTC.

This clonotype was detected ten times or more. The chain recombines TRBV3-1 with TRBJ1-1, with TRBD1 identical over 9 bases. This CDR3 has 17 amino acids. Trimming removed 0 bases from V and 3 bases from J; junction bases left unmatched: 8. Germline CDR1 and CDR2: LGHDT and YNNKEL (reference sequence). The CDR3 DNA reads TGTGCCAGCAGCCAAGATCTTCGACAGGGGGTCCACACTGAAGCTTTCTTT. Its translation is CASSQDLRQGVHTEAFF.

This clonotype has ten or more counts. The chain employs TRBV29-1 and TRBJ1-1; D is uncertain. The CDR3 length is 14 residues. Germline V gene lookup returns CDR1 SQVTM and CDR2 ANQGSEA. Trimming shortened V by 1 base and J by 4 bases, and 13 bases separated the two germline ends. CDR3 amino acids: CSVEVASLSTEAFF. The CDR3, as DNA: TGCAGCGTTGAAGTGGCCAGCTTGAGCACTGAAGCTTTCTTT.

This clonotype appeared many times. The rearrangement uses TRBV5-1 and TRBJ1-2; tentative D call: TRBD1 (5 bases). Germline values: CDR1 SGHRS, CDR2 YFSETQ. Trimming shortened V by 4 bases and J by 5 bases, and 15 bases separated the two germline ends. This CDR3 contains 14 residues. The DNA for the CDR3 is TGCGCCAGCAGCCCTCCGGGAGCAGGGTATGGCTACACCTTC. Encoded protein: CASSPPGAGYGYTF.